The 23 T cell receptor beta chains below all came from one sample that was sequenced in a study of blood T cell repertoires in COVID-19 (dated by TCRdb to about 2020). The library was built by means of the immunoSEQ multiplex PCR assay. Sourced from immuneACCESS, this table was stored by TCRdb with only in-frame sequences that have V and J called. A share of the clones is absent; for the studies checked, an unresolved V gene accounts for under half, and the remainder has no known explanation. In this sample the table shows some 97,000 clones, around 90% of which occur a single time. Jointly, the top ten make up around 6.5% of the sample. The sample comprised peripheral blood. All receptors come from a woman aged 55-70 years with acute or convalescent COVID-19.

The chain carries TRBV5-1 and TRBJ2-7, with D tentatively TRBD1 (6 bases). The germline CDR1 and CDR2 sequences are SGHRS and YFSETQ. The CDR3 extends over 13 amino acids. This CDR3 reads CAVGHLSSYEQYV. The DNA for the CDR3 is TGCGCGGTGGGACATCTAAGCTCCTACGAGCAGTACGTC.

The chain joins TRBV25-1 to TRBJ2-3; tentative D call: TRBD2 (5 bases). Trimming left V 5 bases short and J 9 bases short, with 9 bases between. The CDR3 runs to 11 residues. Germline V gives CDR1 MGHDK, CDR2 SYGVNS. CDR3 sequence: CASSTGSTQYF. The CDR3 coding sequence is TGTGCCAGCAGTACGGGGTCGACGCAGTATTTT.

The gene calls are TRBV3-1 (or the pseudogene TRBV3-2) and TRBJ2-3; 9 bases line up with TRBD2. This CDR3 region has 16 residues. The germline gives CDR1 LGHDT, CDR2 YNNKEL (reference sequence). V gave up 4 bases and J gave up 3 bases; unmatched junction bases: 8. CDR3 residues: CASSPSGAGGTDTQYF. The CDR3 DNA reads as TGTGCCAGCAGCCCGAGCGGAGCGGGAGGAACAGATACGCAGTATTTT.

This clone is a singleton in its sample. V is TRBV5-4 and J is TRBJ2-2, with D possibly TRBD2 on 6 matching bases. The CDR3 has 16 residues. CDR1 is SGHNT, CDR2 YYREEE, per germline (reference sequence). V was clipped by 4 bases and J by 0 bases, with 13 bases between them. The CDR3 nucleotides read TGTGCCAGCAGCAATCCCGGGACTCCGAACACCGGGGAGCTGTTTTTT. Its protein is CASSNPGTPNTGELFF.

The V and J genes are TRBV19 and TRBJ1-1; 8 nucleotides match TRBD1. Germline values: CDR1 LNHDA, CDR2 SQIVND (reference sequence). The V gene end was trimmed by 7 bases and the J gene end by 6 bases; junction bases not matched to a gene: 13. The CDR3 consists of 15 residues. In nucleotides, the CDR3 is TGTGCCAGTACTTGGGGGGCTGACAGGGGTTCTGAAGCTTTCTTT. This sequence encodes CASTWGADRGSEAFF.

V and J are TRBV2 and TRBJ2-1; weak D call: TRBD2 (6 bases). This CDR3 is built from 13 residues. Germline CDR1 and CDR2: SNHLY and FYNNEI. V gave up 5 bases and J gave up 3 bases, with 8 bases separating them. Here the CDR3 DNA reads TGTGCCAGCAGTAGACTAGTCTACAATGAGCAGTTCTTC. It codes for CASSRLVYNEQFF.

The chain uses TRBV28 and TRBJ1-5, with D possibly being TRBD1 (6 bases). The CDR3 loop spans 15 amino acids. V lost 3 bases to trimming and J lost 1 base, with 10 bases between them. The germline V gene encodes CDR1 MDHEN and CDR2 SYDVKM. The CDR3 spells CASSFGTLSNQPQHF. Here the CDR3 DNA reads TGTGCCAGCAGTTTTGGGACACTAAGCAATCAGCCCCAGCATTTT.

The chain joins TRBV18 to TRBJ1-5; D is unresolved. Germline CDR1 KGHSH, CDR2 LQKENI. This CDR3 is 16 amino acids long. Trimming cost V 3 bases and J 7 bases, with 19 bases left between them. CDR3 region: CASSPGRSLERQPQHF. CDR3 bases: TGTGCCAGCTCACCCGGCCGGAGCCTAGAAAGGCAGCCCCAGCATTTT.

The chain couples TRBV15 to TRBJ2-7; the match to TRBD2 covers 14 bases. The CDR3 has 18 amino acids. Germline CDR1 reads LNHNV; CDR2 reads YYDKDF (reference sequence). With V trimmed by 0 bases and J by 7 bases, 11 bases remained unmatched. The DNA of the CDR3 is TGTGCCACCAGCAGAGATCGGGGACTAGCGGGAGATACTGGAGAGCAGTACTTC. Its protein is CATSRDRGLAGDTGEQYF.

This clone was seen just once. The rearrangement links TRBV27 to TRBJ2-3, with D unclear. V was pared by 5 bases and J by 0 bases, with 6 bases between. The CDR3 is made up of 13 amino acids. Germline assignment: CDR1 MNHEY and CDR2 SMNVEV (reference sequence). This CDR3 is CASSHFSTDTQYF. Written as DNA, the CDR3 is TGTGCCAGCAGTCATTTTAGCACAGATACGCAGTATTTT.

The V call is TRBV5-1, the J call TRBJ1-1; D remains ambiguous. This CDR3 spans 15 amino acids. The V end was cut by 0 bases, the J end by 0 bases, with 9 bases between. Germline CDR1 and CDR2: SGHRS and YFSETQ. CDR3 sequence reads: CASSLVQALNTEAFF. The CDR3 nucleotides are TGCGCCAGCAGCTTGGTCCAGGCCCTGAACACTGAAGCTTTCTTT.

With regard to this clone: This specimen includes other DNA sequences encoding the same CDR3. The J gene is TRBJ2-7, the V gene TRBV12-3 or TRBV12-4, with D perhaps TRBD2 (6 bases). Trimming pared 6 bases from V and 2 bases from J, leaving 11 bases between. The CDR3 has 13 residues. CDR3 in amino acids: CASSPGLPYEQYV. CDR3 nucleotide sequence: TGTGCCAGCAGCCCTGGACTACCCTACGAGCAGTACGTC.

The gene calls are TRBV6-1 and TRBJ1-3; D is possibly TRBD1 (5 bases). The CDR3 is made up of 14 amino acids. The V end lost 2 bases, the J end lost 1 base, and 6 bases lay between the germline ends. CDR1 is MNHNS and CDR2 is SASEGT in the germline V gene. CDR3 region: CASSEQGSGNTIYF. The CDR3 coding sequence is TGTGCCAGCAGTGAACAGGGTTCTGGAAACACCATATATTTT.

V and J are TRBV19 and TRBJ1-1, with D possibly being TRBD1 (5 bases). V gave up 1 base and J gave up 8 bases, with 11 bases separating them. The CDR3 is made up of 13 amino acids. Germline V gene lookup returns CDR1 LNHDA and CDR2 SQIVND (reference sequence). The CDR3 loop is CASSIGGRAEAFF. The DNA of the CDR3 is TGTGCCAGTAGTATAGGGGGCAGGGCCGAAGCTTTCTTT. Full variable domain (remainder filled in from reference TRBV19 and TRBJ1-1): DGGITQSPKYLFRKEGQNVTLSCEQNLNHDAMYWYRQDPGQGLRLIYYSQIVNDFQKGDIAEGYSVSREKKESFPLTVTSAQKNPTAFYLCASSIGGRAEAFFGQGTRLTVV.

The V and J genes are TRBV6-1 and TRBJ1-2; 8 nucleotides match TRBD1. The CDR3 is 15 amino acids. Germline trimming cut 1 base from V and 7 bases from J; bases unmatched to any gene: 8. Germline lookup yields CDR1 MNHNS and CDR2 SASEGT. CDR3 residues: CASSEERTGYSGYTF. CDR3 in DNA: TGTGCCAGCAGTGAAGAGCGGACAGGGTACAGTGGCTACACCTTC.

This chain connects TRBV13 to TRBJ1-2; 10 bases match TRBD1. The junction had 8 bases not matched to a gene; V was cut back by 5 bases and J by 5 bases. The germline gives CDR1 PRHDT, CDR2 FYEKMQ (reference sequence). The CDR3 consists of 15 residues. CDR3 residues: CASSLLGTGAYGYTF. Written as DNA, the CDR3 is TGTGCCAGCAGCCTTCTCGGGACAGGGGCGTATGGCTACACCTTC.

The rearrangement uses TRBV24-1 and TRBJ1-1, with TRBD1 matching 9 bases. The CDR3 has 13 residues. Trimming cost V 9 bases and J 3 bases; bases outside gene matches: 4. Germline assignment: CDR1 KGHDR and CDR2 SFDVKD. CDR3 in DNA: TGTGCCACCCAGACAGGGGGTGACACTGAAGCTTTCTTT. Translating it yields CATQTGGDTEAFF.

The chain carries TRBV5-4 and TRBJ1-1, with TRBD1 as a possible D gene (6 bases). The V gene's germline CDR1 is SGHNT and CDR2 YYREEE (reference sequence). The V and J ends lost 6 bases and 6 bases respectively, with 18 bases between them. CDR3 length: 14 amino acids. Written as DNA, the CDR3 is TGTGCCAGCACCCTCTCAGGGGTGACGGCTGAAGCTTTCTTT. Amino acid sequence: CASTLSGVTAEAFF.

J is TRBJ2-1 and V is TRBV19, with 7 bases that match TRBD2. V trimming: 6 bases; J trimming: 5 bases; junction bases outside the gene matches: 13. The CDR3 spans 16 residues. Germline CDR1 LNHDA, CDR2 SQIVND (reference sequence). DNA for the CDR3: TGTGCCAGTAGGAATATCGTGGGAGGGCCCCACAATGAGCAGTTCTTC. Translating it yields CASRNIVGGPHNEQFF.

The genes are TRBV27 and TRBJ1-5; D might be TRBD1 (6 bases). The CDR3 loop spans 16 amino acids. CDR1 MNHEY and CDR2 SMNVEV come from the germline V gene (reference sequence). V was cut by 6 bases and J by 1 base, with 16 bases left in between. The CDR3 DNA sequence: TGTGCCAGCAGCCGGGACACTCAGGGGAGCAATCAGCCCCAGCATTTT. Translating it yields CASSRDTQGSNQPQHF.

J is TRBJ1-5 and V is TRBV18; 9 nucleotides match TRBD1. Looked up from germline, CDR1 is KGHSH and CDR2 is LQKENI. The V gene end was trimmed by 6 bases and the J gene end by 1 base; junction bases not matched to a gene: 16. This CDR3 has 19 residues. In DNA, the CDR3 is TGTGCCAGCTCGACCTCCGGGACAGGGTCTCTAGGCAGCAATCAGCCCCAGCATTTT. This encodes CASSTSGTGSLGSNQPQHF.

The V and J genes are TRBV4-1 and TRBJ1-3; no reliable D call. Between the trimmed V and J ends, which lost 1 base and 3 bases, there was a span of 16 bases. The CDR3 extends over 17 amino acids. Germline CDR1 reads MGHRA; CDR2 reads YSYEKL. CDR3: CASSQGATLGLGNTIYF. CDR3 bases: TGCGCCAGCAGCCAAGGCGCAACTCTAGGCCTTGGAAACACCATATATTTT.

The chain uses TRBV12-3 or TRBV12-4 and TRBJ2-1, with 8 bases aligning to TRBD2. This CDR3 has 13 amino acids. V trimming: 8 bases; J trimming: 6 bases; junction bases outside the gene matches: 6. For the CDR3, the DNA is TGTGCCAGCCGGACAGCGGGGGCCAATGAGCAGTTCTTC. It is translated as CASRTAGANEQFF.